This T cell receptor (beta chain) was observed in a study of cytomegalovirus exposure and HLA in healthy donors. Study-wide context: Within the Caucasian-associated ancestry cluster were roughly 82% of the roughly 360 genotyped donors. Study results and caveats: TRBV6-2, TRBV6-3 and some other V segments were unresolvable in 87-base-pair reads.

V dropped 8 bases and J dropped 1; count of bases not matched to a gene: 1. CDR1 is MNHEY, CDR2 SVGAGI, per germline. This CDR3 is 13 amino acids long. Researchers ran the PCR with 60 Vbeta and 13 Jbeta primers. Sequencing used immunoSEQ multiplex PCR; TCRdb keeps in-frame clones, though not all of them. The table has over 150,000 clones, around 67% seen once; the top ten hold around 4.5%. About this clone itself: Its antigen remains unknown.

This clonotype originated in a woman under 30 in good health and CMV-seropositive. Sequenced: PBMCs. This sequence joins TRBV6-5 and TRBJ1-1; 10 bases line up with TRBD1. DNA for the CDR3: TGTGCCAGCCGGACAGGGGGGAACACTGAAGCTTTCTTT. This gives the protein CASRTGGNTEAFF.